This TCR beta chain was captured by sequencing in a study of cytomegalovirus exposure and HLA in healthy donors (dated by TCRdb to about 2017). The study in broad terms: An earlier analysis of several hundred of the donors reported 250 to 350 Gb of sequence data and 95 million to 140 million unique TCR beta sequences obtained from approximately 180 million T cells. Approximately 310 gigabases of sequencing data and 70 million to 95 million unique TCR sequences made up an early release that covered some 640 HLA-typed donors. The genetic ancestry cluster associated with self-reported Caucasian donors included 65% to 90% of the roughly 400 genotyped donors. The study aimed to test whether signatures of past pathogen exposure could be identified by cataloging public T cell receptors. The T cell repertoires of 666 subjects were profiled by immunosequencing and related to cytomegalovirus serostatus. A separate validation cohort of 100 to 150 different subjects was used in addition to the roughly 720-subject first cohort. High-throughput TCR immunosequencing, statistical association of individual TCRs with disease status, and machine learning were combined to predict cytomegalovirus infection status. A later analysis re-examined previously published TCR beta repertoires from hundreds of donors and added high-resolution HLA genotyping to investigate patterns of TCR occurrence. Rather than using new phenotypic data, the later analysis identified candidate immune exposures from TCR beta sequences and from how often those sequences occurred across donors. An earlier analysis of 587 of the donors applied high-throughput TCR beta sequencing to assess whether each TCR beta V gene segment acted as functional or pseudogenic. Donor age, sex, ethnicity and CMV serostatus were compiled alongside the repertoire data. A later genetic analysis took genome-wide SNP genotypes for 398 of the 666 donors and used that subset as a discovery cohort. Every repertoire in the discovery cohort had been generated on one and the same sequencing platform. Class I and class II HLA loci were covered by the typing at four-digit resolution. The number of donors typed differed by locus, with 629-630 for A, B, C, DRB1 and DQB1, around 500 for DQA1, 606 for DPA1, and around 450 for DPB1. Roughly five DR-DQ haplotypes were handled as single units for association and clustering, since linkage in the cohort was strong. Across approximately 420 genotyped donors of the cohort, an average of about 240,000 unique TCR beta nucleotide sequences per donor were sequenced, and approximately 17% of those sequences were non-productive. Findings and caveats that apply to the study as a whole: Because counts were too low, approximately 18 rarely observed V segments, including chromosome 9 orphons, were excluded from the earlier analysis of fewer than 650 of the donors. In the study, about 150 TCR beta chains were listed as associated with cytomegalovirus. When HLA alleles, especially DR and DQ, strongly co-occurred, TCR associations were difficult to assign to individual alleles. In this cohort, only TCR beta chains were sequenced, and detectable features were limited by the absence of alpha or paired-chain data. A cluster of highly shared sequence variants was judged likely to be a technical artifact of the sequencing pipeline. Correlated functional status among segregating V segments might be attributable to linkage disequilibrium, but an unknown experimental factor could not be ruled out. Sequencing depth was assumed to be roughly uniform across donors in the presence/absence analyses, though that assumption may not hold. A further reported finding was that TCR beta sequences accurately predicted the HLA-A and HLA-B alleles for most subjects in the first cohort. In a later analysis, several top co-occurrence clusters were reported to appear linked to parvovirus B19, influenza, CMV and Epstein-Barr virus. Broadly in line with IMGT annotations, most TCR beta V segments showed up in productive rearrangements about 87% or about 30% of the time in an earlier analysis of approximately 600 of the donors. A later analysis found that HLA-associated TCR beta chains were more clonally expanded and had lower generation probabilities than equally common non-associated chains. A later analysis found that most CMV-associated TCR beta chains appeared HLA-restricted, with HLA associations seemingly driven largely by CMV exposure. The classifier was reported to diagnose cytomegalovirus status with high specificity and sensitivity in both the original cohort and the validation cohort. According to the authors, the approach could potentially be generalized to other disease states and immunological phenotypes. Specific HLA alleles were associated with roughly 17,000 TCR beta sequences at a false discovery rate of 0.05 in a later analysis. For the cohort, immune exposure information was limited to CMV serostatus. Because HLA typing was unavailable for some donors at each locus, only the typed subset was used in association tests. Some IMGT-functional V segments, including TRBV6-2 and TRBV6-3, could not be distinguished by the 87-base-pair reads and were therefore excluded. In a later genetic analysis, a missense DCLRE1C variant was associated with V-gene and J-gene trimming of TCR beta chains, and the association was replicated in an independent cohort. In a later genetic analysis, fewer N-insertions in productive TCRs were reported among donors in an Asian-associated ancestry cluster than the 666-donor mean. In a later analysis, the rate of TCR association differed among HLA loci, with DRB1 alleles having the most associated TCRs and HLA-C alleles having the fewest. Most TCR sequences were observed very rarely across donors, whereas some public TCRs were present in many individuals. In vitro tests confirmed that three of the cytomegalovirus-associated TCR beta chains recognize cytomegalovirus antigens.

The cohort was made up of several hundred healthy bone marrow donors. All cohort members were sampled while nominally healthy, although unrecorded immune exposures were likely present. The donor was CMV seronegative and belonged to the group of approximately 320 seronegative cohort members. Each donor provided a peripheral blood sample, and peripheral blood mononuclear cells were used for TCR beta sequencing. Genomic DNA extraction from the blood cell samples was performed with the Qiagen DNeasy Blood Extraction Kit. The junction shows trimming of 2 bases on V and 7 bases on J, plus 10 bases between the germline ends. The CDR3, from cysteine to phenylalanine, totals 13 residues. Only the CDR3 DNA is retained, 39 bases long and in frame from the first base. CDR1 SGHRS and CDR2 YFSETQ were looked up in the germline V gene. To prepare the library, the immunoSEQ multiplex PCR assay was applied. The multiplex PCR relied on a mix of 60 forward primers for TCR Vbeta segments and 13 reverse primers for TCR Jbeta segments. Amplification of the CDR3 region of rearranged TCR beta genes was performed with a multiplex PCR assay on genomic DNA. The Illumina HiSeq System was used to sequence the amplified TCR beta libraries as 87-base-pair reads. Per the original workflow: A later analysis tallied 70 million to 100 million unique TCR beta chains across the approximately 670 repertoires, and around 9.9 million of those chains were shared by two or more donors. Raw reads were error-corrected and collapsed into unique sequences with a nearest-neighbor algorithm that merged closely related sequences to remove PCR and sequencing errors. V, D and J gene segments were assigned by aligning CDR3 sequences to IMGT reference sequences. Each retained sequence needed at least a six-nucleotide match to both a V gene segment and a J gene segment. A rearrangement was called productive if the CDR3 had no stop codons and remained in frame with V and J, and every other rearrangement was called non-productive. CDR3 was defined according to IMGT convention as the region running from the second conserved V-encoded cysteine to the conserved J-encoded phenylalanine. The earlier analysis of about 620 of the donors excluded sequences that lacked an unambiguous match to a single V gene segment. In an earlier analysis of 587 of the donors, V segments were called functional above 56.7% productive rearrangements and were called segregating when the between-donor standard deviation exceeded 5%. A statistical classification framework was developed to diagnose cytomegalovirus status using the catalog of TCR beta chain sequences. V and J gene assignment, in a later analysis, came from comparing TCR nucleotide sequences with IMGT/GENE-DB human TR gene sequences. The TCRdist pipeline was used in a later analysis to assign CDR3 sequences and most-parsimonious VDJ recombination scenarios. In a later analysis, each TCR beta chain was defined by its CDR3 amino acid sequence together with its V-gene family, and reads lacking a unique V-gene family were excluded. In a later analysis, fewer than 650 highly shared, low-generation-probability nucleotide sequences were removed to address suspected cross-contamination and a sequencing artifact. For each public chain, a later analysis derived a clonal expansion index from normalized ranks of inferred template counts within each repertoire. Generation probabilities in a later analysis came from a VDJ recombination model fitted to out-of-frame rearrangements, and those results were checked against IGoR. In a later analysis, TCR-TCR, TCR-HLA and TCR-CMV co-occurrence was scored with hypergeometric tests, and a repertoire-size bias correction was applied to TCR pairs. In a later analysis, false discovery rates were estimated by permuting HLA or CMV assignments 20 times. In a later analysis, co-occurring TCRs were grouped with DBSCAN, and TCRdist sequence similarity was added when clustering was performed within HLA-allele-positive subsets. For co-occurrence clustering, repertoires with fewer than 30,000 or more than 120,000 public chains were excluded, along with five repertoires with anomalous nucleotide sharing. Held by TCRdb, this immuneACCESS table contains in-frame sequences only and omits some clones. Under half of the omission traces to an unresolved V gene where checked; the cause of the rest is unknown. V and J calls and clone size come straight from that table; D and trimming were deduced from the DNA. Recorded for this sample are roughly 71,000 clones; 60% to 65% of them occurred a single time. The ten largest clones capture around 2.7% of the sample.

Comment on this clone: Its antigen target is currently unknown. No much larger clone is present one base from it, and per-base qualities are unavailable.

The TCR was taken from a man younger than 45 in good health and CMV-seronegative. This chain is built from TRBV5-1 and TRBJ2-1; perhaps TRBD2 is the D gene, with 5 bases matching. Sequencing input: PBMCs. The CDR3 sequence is CASSFLDFNEQFF. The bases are TGCGCCAGCAGCTTCTTGGACTTTAATGAGCAGTTCTTC.